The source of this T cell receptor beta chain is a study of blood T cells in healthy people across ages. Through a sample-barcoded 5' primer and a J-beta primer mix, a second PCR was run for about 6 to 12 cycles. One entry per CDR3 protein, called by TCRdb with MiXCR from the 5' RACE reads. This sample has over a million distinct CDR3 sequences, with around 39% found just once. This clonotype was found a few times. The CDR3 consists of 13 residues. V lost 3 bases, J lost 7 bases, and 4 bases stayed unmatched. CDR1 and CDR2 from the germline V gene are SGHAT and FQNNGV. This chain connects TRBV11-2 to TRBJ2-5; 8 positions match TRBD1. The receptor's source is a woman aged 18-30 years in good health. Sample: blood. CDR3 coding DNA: TGTGCCAGCAGCTTGGACAGGGATGGGACCCAGTACTTC. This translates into CASSLDRDGTQYF.